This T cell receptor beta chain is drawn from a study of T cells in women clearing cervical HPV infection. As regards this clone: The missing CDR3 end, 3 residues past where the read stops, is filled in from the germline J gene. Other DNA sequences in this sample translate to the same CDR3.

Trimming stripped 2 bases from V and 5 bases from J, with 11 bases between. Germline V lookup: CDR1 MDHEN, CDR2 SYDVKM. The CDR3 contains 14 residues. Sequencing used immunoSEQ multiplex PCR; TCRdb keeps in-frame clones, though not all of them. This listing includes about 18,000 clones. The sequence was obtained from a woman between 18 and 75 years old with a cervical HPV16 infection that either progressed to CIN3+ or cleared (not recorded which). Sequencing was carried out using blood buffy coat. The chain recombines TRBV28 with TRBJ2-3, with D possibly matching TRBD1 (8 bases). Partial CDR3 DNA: TGTGCCAGCAGTTTAAACAGGGGGGGAGATACG. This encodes CASSLNRGGDT. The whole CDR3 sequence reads CASSLNRGGDTQYF.